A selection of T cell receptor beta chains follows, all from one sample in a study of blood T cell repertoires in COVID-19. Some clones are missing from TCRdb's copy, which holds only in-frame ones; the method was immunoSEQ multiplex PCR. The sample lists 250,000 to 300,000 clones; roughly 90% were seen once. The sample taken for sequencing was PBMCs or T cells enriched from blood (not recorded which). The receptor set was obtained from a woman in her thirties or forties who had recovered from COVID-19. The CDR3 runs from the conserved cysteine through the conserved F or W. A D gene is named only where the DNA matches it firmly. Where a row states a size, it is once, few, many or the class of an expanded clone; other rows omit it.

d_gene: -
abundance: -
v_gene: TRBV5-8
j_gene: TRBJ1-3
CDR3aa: CASSPPSSGNTIYF
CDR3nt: TGTGCCAGCAGCCCGCCGTCCAGTGGAAACACCATATATTTT

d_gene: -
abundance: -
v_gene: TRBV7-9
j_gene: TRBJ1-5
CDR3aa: CASSLASQPQHF
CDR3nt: TGTGCCAGCAGCTTAGCTAGTCAGCCCCAGCATTTT

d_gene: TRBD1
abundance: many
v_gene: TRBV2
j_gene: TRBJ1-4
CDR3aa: CAVQGAGEKLFF
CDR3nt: TGTGCCGTACAGGGGGCGGGAGAAAAACTGTTTTTT

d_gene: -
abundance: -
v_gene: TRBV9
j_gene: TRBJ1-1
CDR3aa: CASSVATGGTEAFF
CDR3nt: TGTGCCAGCAGCGTAGCTACGGGGGGAACTGAAGCTTTCTTT

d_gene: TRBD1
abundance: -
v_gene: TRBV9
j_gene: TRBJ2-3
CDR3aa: CASSVGGRGRDTQYF
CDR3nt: TGTGCCAGCAGCGTAGGTGGTAGGGGGCGGGATACGCAGTATTTT

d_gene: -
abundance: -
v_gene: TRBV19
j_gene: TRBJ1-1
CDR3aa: CASSTPGTRPNTEAFF
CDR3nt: TGTGCCAGTAGTACCCCCGGGACTAGGCCTAACACTGAAGCTTTCTTT

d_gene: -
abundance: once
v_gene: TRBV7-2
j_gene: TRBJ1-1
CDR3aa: CASSFPGGTEAFF
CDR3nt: TGTGCCAGCAGCTTTCCGGGGGGCACTGAAGCTTTCTTT

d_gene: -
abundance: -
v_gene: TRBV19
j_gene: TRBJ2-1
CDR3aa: CASSIPGSLNEQFF
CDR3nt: TGTGCCAGTAGTATTCCGGGGTCTTTAAATGAGCAGTTCTTC

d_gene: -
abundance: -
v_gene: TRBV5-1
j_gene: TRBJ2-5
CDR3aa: CASSFPGETQYF
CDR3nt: TGCGCCAGCAGCTTCCCGGGGGAGACCCAGTACTTC

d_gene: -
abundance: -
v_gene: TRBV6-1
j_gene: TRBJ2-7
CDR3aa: CASSEGPGDYYEQYF
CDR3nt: TGTGCCAGCAGTGAAGGGCCAGGGGACTACTACGAGCAGTACTTC

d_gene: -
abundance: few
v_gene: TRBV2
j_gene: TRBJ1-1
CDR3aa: CASSDRGRNTEAFF
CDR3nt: TGTGCCAGCAGTGACAGGGGACGGAACACTGAAGCTTTCTTT

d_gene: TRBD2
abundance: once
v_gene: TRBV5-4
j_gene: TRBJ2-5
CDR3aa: CASSPTGTSSQTQYF
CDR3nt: TGTGCCAGCAGTCCAACCGGGACTAGCAGCCAGACCCAGTACTTC

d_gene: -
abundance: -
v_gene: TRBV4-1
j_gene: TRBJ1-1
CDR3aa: CASSQAVNTEAFF
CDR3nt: TGCGCCAGCAGCCAAGCTGTGAACACTGAAGCTTTCTTT

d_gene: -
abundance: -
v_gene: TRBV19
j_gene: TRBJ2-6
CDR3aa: CASSMIGVTGANVLTF
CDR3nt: TGTGCCAGTAGTATGATCGGGGTAACTGGGGCCAACGTCCTGACTTTC

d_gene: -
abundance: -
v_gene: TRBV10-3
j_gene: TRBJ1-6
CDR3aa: CAISLVSSNSPLHF
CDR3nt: TGTGCCATCAGCCTCGTCTCCTCTAATTCACCCCTCCACTTT

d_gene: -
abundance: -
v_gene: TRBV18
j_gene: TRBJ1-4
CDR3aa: CATSRGGSEKLFF
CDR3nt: TGTGCCACCTCAAGGGGGGGCAGTGAAAAACTGTTTTTT

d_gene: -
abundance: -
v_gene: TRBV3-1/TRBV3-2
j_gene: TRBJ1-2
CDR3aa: CASSQGRGLYGYTF
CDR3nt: TGTGCCAGCAGCCAGGGTCGGGGACTATATGGCTACACCTTC

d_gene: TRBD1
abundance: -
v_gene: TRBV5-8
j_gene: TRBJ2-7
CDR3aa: CARCRGQVSYEQYF
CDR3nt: TGTGCCAGGTGCCGTGGACAGGTCTCCTACGAGCAGTACTTC

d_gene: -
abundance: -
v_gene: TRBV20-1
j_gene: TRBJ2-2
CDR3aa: CREEEAGELFF
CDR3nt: TGCAGGGAAGAGGAGGCCGGGGAGCTGTTTTTT

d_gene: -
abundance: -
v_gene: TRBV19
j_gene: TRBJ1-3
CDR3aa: CASSTGFSGNTIYF
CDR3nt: TGTGCCAGTAGTACAGGTTTCTCTGGAAACACCATATATTTT

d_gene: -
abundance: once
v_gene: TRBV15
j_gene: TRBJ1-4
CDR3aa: CATSTARLSNEKLFF
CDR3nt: TGTGCCACCAGCACTGCGAGACTTTCTAATGAAAAACTGTTTTTT

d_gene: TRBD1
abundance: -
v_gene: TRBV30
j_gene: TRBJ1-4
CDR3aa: CAWTEQGTRKLFF
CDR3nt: TGTGCCTGGACGGAACAGGGGACCAGAAAACTGTTTTTT

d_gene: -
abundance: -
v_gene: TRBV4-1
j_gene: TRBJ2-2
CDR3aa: CASSQRLLRGPSGGELFF
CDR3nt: TGCGCCAGCAGCCAACGACTGCTGAGAGGGCCTAGTGGCGGGGAGCTGTTTTTT

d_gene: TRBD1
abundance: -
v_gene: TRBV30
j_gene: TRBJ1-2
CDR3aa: CAWSGMDRGSYGYTF
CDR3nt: TGTGCCTGGAGTGGAATGGACAGGGGCAGCTATGGCTACACCTTC

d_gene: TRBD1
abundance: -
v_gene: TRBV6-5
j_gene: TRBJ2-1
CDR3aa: CASQRDSSYNEQFF
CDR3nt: TGTGCCAGCCAAAGGGACAGCTCCTACAATGAGCAGTTCTTC

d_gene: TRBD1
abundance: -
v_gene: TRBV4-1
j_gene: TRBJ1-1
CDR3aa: CASSLQGVGTEAFF
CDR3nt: TGCGCCAGCAGCTTACAGGGGGTCGGCACTGAAGCTTTCTTT

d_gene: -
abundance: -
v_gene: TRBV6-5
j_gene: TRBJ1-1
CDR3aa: CASSNLGGTEAFF
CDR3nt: TGTGCCAGCAGTAATTTAGGGGGCACTGAAGCTTTCTTT

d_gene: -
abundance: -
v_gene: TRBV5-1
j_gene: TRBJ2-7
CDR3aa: CASSLSGGTYEQYF
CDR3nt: TGCGCCAGCAGCTTATCGGGGGGCACCTACGAGCAGTACTTC

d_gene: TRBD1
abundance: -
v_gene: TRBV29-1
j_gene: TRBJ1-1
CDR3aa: CSVEPTGELNTEAFF
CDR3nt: TGCAGCGTTGAACCAACAGGGGAACTTAACACTGAAGCTTTCTTT

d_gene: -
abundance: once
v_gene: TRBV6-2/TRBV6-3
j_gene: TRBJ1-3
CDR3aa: CASSYPSEDSGNTIYF
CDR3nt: TGTGCCAGCAGTTACCCGTCGGAGGATTCTGGAAACACCATATATTTT